The 15 T cell receptor beta chains given below trace back to one sample, sequenced in a study of T cells in women clearing cervical HPV infection. Here immunoSEQ multiplex PCR was the method, and the copy in TCRdb shows in-frame clones only, minus some. The listing records more than 20,000 clones. The sample comprised blood buffy coat. The receptors originated from a woman between 18 and 70 years old with a cervical HPV16 infection that either progressed to CIN3+ or cleared (not recorded which).

Of note for this clone: The read ends 3 residues before the CDR3 terminus; that terminus is restored from the germline J gene. J is TRBJ1-4 and V is TRBV30; tentative D call: TRBD1 (5 bases). The CDR3 loop spans 14 amino acids. Germline lookup yields CDR1 GTSNPN and CDR2 SVGIG (reference sequence). Partial CDR3 DNA: TGTGCCTGGAGTGTTAACAGGAATAATTCACCA. It is translated as CAWSVNRNNSP. In full, the CDR3 is CAWSVNRNNSPLFF.

In the case of this clone: The read falls 3 residues short of the CDR3 end, and the missing part is taken from the germline J gene. Other DNA sequences within the sample encode an identical CDR3. The V gene is TRBV2, the J gene TRBJ1-3; D is unclear. This CDR3 region has 11 residues. With 8 bases removed from V and 4 bases from J, the gap between germline ends came to 6 bases. The germline CDR1 and CDR2 sequences are SNHLY and FYNNEI. The CDR3 DNA, read in part, is TGTGCCAGCTGGGCAGGAAACACC. Its translation: CASWAGNT. The full CDR3 reads CASWAGNTIYF.

The covered CDR3 bases are TGCAGTGCTAGAGATCAAGGCCCCCAAGAGACC. Amino acids: CSARDQGPQET. The full CDR3 protein is CSARDQGPQETQYF. The chain has TRBV20-1 and TRBJ2-5; D unclear. Read coverage stops 3 residues before the CDR3 terminus; the germline J gene supplies the remainder. Looked up from germline, CDR1 is DFQATT and CDR2 is SNEGSKA (reference sequence). CDR3 length: 14 residues. V shed 0 bases and J shed 1 base, with 9 bases lying between them.

CDR3 protein: CASSIWTGGGYEQYF. Partial CDR3 DNA: TGTGCCAGCAGCATCTGGACAGGGGGTGGGTACGAG. The rearrangement links TRBV11-3 to TRBJ2-7; TRBD1 agrees at 10 bases. The read gets to within 3 residues of the CDR3 end, and the germline J gene fills in the rest. The trim removed 5 bases at V and 4 bases at J, leaving 8 bases unmatched. Germline CDR1 is SGHNT and CDR2 is YENEEA. The CDR3 has 15 amino acids.

Comment on this clone: With the read ending 3 residues before the CDR3 end, the germline J gene is used to fill in that end. The chain has TRBV19 and TRBJ2-3, with unresolved D. V was pared by 6 bases and J by 2 bases, with 12 bases between. The CDR3 loop spans 14 amino acids. Germline V gene lookup returns CDR1 LNHDA and CDR2 SQIVND (reference sequence). This chain's CDR3 is CASSPWQSTDTQYF. The CDR3 DNA, read in part, is TGTGCCAGTAGCCCGTGGCAGTCCACAGATACG.

A remark on this clone: Read sequence stops 3 residues before the CDR3 end, and the germline J gene provides the missing end. V is TRBV4-2 and J is TRBJ1-2; the match to TRBD1 covers 10 bases. With 4 bases clipped from V and 0 bases from J, the junction kept 8 bases outside the gene matches. Germline CDR1 reads LGHNA; CDR2 reads YNFKEQ. This CDR3 is built from 17 residues. CDR3 DNA (partial): TGTGCCAGCAGCCCGGGACAGGGGCCAGGGACTAACTATGGC. Protein product: CASSPGQGPGTNYG. The full CDR3 protein reads CASSPGQGPGTNYGYTF.

A word on this clone: The sequence runs out 3 residues before the end of the CDR3; the remainder is reconstructed from the germline J gene. The J gene is TRBJ2-7, the V gene TRBV5-5, with 9 positions matching TRBD1. Trimming removed 3 bases from V and 0 bases from J; junction bases left unmatched: 1. Germline V gene data show CDR1 as SGHKS and CDR2 as YYEKEE (reference sequence). There are 14 residues in the CDR3. CDR3 region: CASSSTGGSYEQYF. The sequenced part of the CDR3 DNA is TGTGCCAGCAGCTCGACAGGGGGCTCCTACGAG.

According to its frequency, this clone is medium-sized (0.01 to 0.1%). The read comes to an end 3 residues before the CDR3 does, leaving the germline J gene to fill in the end. The V call is TRBV7-9, the J call TRBJ2-3, with TRBD2 identical over 7 bases. There are 14 residues in the CDR3. J gave up 7 bases and V 1 base, and 5 bases lay outside the gene matches. CDR1 and CDR2 from the germline V gene are SEHNR and FQNEAQ (reference sequence). Incomplete CDR3 DNA: TGTGCCAGCAGCTTAGGCGGACTAGACCATACG. This encodes CASSLGGLDHT. Given in full, the CDR3 is CASSLGGLDHTQYF.

Concerning this clone itself: Sequencing ends 3 residues short of the CDR3 end; the germline J gene provides the rest. The chain links TRBV25-1 to TRBJ2-7; 15 bases map to TRBD2. With V trimmed by 3 bases and J by 2 bases, 17 bases remained unmatched. Germline values: CDR1 MGHDK, CDR2 SYGVNS. The CDR3 consists of 21 residues. CDR3 region: CASSEGGTSGGPGLPTYEQYF. The CDR3 bases that were read are TGTGCCAGCAGTGAGGGAGGGACTAGCGGGGGGCCGGGACTCCCTACCTACGAG.

Comment on this clone: The read is 3 residues too short to cover the CDR3 end, so that end is filled in from the germline J gene. The rearrangement uses TRBV7-6 and TRBJ2-7; tentatively, D is TRBD1 (5 bases). The CDR3 length is 17 residues. The germline V and J ends were trimmed by 5 bases and 1 base, with 21 bases remaining between them. Germline V lookup: CDR1 SGHVS, CDR2 FNYEAQ. The DNA read from the CDR3 is TGTGCCAGCAGCAAACAACGTTACTCACAGGTGTCCTACGAG. Protein product: CASSKQRYSQVSYE. The complete CDR3 protein is CASSKQRYSQVSYEQYF.

Remarks on this clone: The sequenced fragment ends 3 residues before the CDR3 boundary, so the rest is inferred from the germline J gene. This sequence joins TRBV5-4 and TRBJ2-5; no clear D. The CDR3 runs to 15 residues. V gave up 1 base and J gave up 6 bases, with 16 bases separating them. Germline V gene data show CDR1 as SGHNT and CDR2 as YYREEE (reference sequence). The CDR3 here is CASSLQGASLQTQYF. The part of the CDR3 DNA that was read is TGTGCCAGCAGCTTGCAAGGTGCTAGTCTCCAGACC.

Regarding this clone: The CDR3 end falls 3 residues outside the read, so it is completed with the germline J gene. The chain is built from TRBV2 and TRBJ2-5; 8 nucleotides line up with TRBD1. With V trimmed by 1 base and J by 5 bases, 6 bases remained unmatched. The CDR3 extends over 15 amino acids. CDR1 is SNHLY, CDR2 FYNNEI, per germline. CDR3 DNA (partial): TGTGCCAGCAGTGAAGGGCAGGGGGCATTCGAGACC. Protein: CASSEGQGAFET. The complete CDR3 reads CASSEGQGAFETQYF.

Notes on this clone: The read terminates 3 residues before the CDR3 end, so the remaining end is supplied by the germline J gene. This chain connects TRBV20-1 to TRBJ1-2; 9 bases agree with TRBD1. Germline CDR1 and CDR2: DFQATT and SNEGSKA (reference sequence). The CDR3 is 14 amino acids. The CDR3 loop reads CSARAPQGAGGYTF. The CDR3 bases that were read are TGCAGTGCTAGGGCCCCACAGGGGGCCGGAGGC.

Concerning this clone: The read finishes 3 residues shy of the CDR3 end, and the germline J gene is used to complete it. The rearrangement links TRBV29-1 to TRBJ2-1, with D hard to call. V was clipped by 5 bases and J by 6 bases, with 14 bases between them. Germline V gene data show CDR1 as SQVTM and CDR2 as ANQGSEA. This CDR3 comprises 13 residues. CDR3 DNA (partial): TGCAGCGTTTTGTTGAGTGCGGCCAATGAG. Translation: CSVLLSAANE. The whole CDR3 protein is CSVLLSAANEQFF.

Regarding this clone: The read falls 3 residues short of the CDR3 end, and the missing part is taken from the germline J gene. V gene TRBV5-4 combines with J gene TRBJ2-2; possible D gene TRBD1, 5 bases. The V end lost 0 bases, the J end lost 4 bases, and 13 bases lay between the germline ends. The CDR3 spans 16 residues. CDR1 and CDR2 from the germline V gene are SGHNT and YYREEE (reference sequence). The CDR3 DNA, read in part, is TGTGCCAGCAGCTTGGATCGGCTCCAGGGCACCGGGGAG. Translated: CASSLDRLQGTGE. The whole CDR3 sequence is CASSLDRLQGTGELFF.